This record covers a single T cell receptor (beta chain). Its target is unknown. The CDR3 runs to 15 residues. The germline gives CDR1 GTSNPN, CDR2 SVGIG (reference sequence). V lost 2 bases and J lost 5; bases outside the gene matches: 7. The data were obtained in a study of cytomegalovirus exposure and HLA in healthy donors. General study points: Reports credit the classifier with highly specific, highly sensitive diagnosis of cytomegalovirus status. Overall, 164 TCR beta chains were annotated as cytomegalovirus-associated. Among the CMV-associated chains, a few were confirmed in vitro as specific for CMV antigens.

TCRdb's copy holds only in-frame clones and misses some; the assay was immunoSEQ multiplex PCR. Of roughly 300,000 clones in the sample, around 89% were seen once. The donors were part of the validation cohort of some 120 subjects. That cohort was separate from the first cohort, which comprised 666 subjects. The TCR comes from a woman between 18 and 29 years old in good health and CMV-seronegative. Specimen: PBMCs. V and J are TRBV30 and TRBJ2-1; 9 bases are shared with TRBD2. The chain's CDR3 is CAWSITSGLNNEQFF. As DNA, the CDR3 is TGTGCCTGGAGTATCACTAGCGGGCTTAACAATGAGCAGTTCTTC.